Presented here are 10 T cell receptor beta chains from one specimen sequenced in a study of T cell clonotyping in hematopoietic cell transplantation. TCRdb keeps only in-frame clones here, not all; method: immunoSEQ multiplex PCR. The table records roughly 11,000 clones, 80% to 90% of them present only once. The material was PBMCs, obtained 100 days after allogeneic stem cell transplant. Source of these receptors: a female patient between 60 and 69 years old who had an allogeneic stem cell transplant from an unrelated donor, so the T cells may come from the graft donor. Some clones in this sample may be carry-over from other donors' samples.

J is TRBJ1-5 and V is TRBV7-8; D unresolved. The length of the CDR3 is 15 residues. The germline V gene has CDR1 SGHVS and CDR2 FQNEAQ. Deletions cut 4 bases from V and 2 bases from J, with 12 bases between. Here the CDR3 reads CASSYKNTGNQPQHF. In DNA, the CDR3 is TGTGCCAGCAGCTATAAGAATACGGGCAATCAGCCCCAGCATTTT.

The chain is built from TRBV5-4 and TRBJ2-2; tentatively, D is TRBD2 (6 bases). Germline V gene lookup returns CDR1 SGHNT and CDR2 YYREEE (reference sequence). V was clipped by 3 bases and J by 10 bases, with 16 bases between them. The CDR3 is 14 residues long. The DNA of the CDR3 is TGTGCCAGCAGCTCGCGGGAAAGGCCCGAGGAGCTGTTTTTT. Its protein product is CASSSRERPEELFF.

The chain joins TRBV10-3 to TRBJ1-1; perhaps TRBD1 as D (6 bases). V lost 0 bases and J lost 8, with 10 bases in between. This CDR3 has 13 amino acids. The germline V gene has CDR1 ENHRY and CDR2 SYGVKD. In DNA, the CDR3 is TGTGCCATCAGTGAGTCAGGGGGATCCGAAGCTTTCTTT. Translation: CAISESGGSEAFF.

The chain joins TRBV19 to TRBJ2-5; 7 bases are shared with TRBD1. The V gene's germline CDR1 is LNHDA and CDR2 SQIVND (reference sequence). V shed 4 bases and J 5 bases; nucleotides not matched to a gene: 7. The CDR3 loop spans 14 amino acids. CDR3 residues: CASSRTGRWETQYF. For the CDR3, the DNA is TGTGCCAGTAGTAGGACAGGCCGCTGGGAGACCCAGTACTTC.

The genes are TRBV27 and TRBJ1-3; a weak D match, TRBD1 (5 bases). Germline V lookup: CDR1 MNHEY, CDR2 SMNVEV (reference sequence). The V end was cut by 3 bases, the J end by 0 bases, with 6 bases between. This CDR3 comprises 14 residues. The DNA of the CDR3 is TGTGCCAGCAGTTTGAGGGGCTCTGGAAACACCATATATTTT. Translation gives CASSLRGSGNTIYF.

The gene calls are TRBV2 and TRBJ2-7, with D possibly matching TRBD1 (6 bases). Trimming removed 6 bases from V and 3 bases from J, with 9 bases in between. CDR3 length equals 12 residues. Germline V lookup: CDR1 SNHLY, CDR2 FYNNEI. The CDR3 loop is CASSRDNYEQYF. CDR3 coding DNA: TGTGCCAGCAGCCGGGACAACTACGAGCAGTACTTC. The whole variable domain, filled in from reference TRBV2 and TRBJ2-7, reads EPEVTQTPSHQVTQMGQEVILRCVPISNHLYFYWYRQILGQKVEFLVSFYNNEISEKSEIFDDQFSVERPDGSNFTLKIRSTKLEDSAMYFCASSRDNYEQYFGPGTRLTVT.

This chain uses TRBV25-1 with TRBJ1-5; D is undetermined. V lost 4 bases, J lost 7 bases, and 14 bases lay in between. The CDR3 has 14 amino acids. Germline V gene data show CDR1 as MGHDK and CDR2 as SYGVNS. CDR3 residues: CASSGPEGFQPQHF. CDR3 bases: TGTGCCAGCAGTGGACCTGAGGGATTCCAGCCCCAGCATTTT.

This chain links TRBV7-9 with TRBJ2-7; tentative D call: TRBD1 (5 bases). Germline values: CDR1 SEHNR, CDR2 FQNEAQ (reference sequence). The CDR3 runs to 13 residues. With 2 bases removed from V and 3 bases from J, the gap between germline ends came to 8 bases. CDR3 sequence: CASSLQGRYEQYF. The CDR3 DNA reads as TGTGCCAGCAGCTTACAGGGCCGCTACGAGCAGTACTTC.

The chain links TRBV25-1 to TRBJ2-1; 10 positions agree with TRBD1. The CDR3 is made up of 15 amino acids. V trimming: 6 bases; J trimming: 6 bases; junction bases outside the gene matches: 8. Germline V lookup: CDR1 MGHDK, CDR2 SYGVNS. In nucleotides, the CDR3 is TGTGCCAGCAGGGACTCGGGACAGGGGTCCAATGAGCAGTTCTTC. Translating gives CASRDSGQGSNEQFF. The full variable domain, its missing parts supplied by reference TRBV25-1 and TRBJ2-1, is EADIYQTPRYLVIGTGKKITLECSQTMGHDKMYWYQQDPGMELHLIHYSYGVNSTEKGDLSSESTVSRIRTEHFPLTLESARPSHTSQYLCASRDSGQGSNEQFFGPGTRLTVL.

The chain has TRBV7-6 and TRBJ2-2, with 7 bases fitting TRBD1. The CDR3 runs to 15 residues. The germline gives CDR1 SGHVS, CDR2 FNYEAQ. The J segment lost 2 bases and the V segment lost 6 bases, leaving 6 bases of the junction unmatched. CDR3 DNA: TGTGCCAGCAGGTGGGACAGCGAAAACACCGGGGAGCTGTTTTTT. It translates to CASRWDSENTGELFF. The entire variable domain, with the rest obtained from reference TRBV7-6 and TRBJ2-2, is as follows: GAGVSQSPRYKVTKRGQDVALRCDPISGHVSLYWYRQALGQGPEFLTYFNYEAQQDKSGLPNDRFSAERPEGSISTLTIQRTEQRDSAMYRCASRWDSENTGELFFGEGSRLTVL.